This TCR beta chain was sequenced for a study of human T cells and chemical hapten exposure. Study in general: Across its 20 to 25 weeks, the study gave patients weekly diphenylcyclopropenone doses to the scalp. Study-wide findings and caveats: It should be noted that donors had alopecia, so their immune response may differ from healthy people's.

This CDR3 spans 13 amino acids. V dropped 6 bases and J dropped 5; count of bases not matched to a gene: 7. Germline CDR1 is SEHNR and CDR2 is FQNEAQ (reference sequence). MiXCR, run by TCRdb on the RACE reads, gives a single entry per CDR3 protein. This table holds 180,000 or so distinct CDR3 sequences, around a quarter found once. This clonotype was counted only a few times. The target antigen is unknown. Time point indicated: patch test 3, about 24 weeks after DPC sensitization. The treatment here: therapeutic diphenylcyclopropenone sensitization with weekly scalp DPC. At patch-test visits, sampling came before the patch test.

This chain uses TRBV7-9 with TRBJ2-7; 7 positions match TRBD1. The sequence came from a woman in her forties with alopecia areata. Some clones in this sample may be carry-over from other donors' samples. The input for sequencing was whole blood, taken in connection with sensitization to the hapten diphenylcyclopropenone (DPC). CDR3 bases: TGTGCCAGCAGTGGGGCAGGGGGACACGAGCAGTACTTC. Its protein product is CASSGAGGHEQYF.